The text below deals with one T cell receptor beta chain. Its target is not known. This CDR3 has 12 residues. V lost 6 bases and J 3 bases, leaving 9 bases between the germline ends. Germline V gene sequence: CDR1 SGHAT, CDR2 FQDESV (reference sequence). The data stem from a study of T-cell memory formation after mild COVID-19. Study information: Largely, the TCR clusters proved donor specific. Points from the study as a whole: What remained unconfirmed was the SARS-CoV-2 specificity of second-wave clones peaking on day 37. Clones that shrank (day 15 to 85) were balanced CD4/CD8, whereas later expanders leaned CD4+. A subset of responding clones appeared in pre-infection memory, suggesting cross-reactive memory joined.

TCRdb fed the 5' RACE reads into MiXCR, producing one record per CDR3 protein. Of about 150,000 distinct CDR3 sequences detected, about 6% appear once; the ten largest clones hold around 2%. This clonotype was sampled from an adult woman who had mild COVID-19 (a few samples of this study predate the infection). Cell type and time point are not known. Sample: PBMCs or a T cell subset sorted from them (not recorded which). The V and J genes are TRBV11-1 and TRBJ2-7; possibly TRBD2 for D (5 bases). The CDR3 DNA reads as TGTGCCAGCAGACGAGGGTACTACGAGCAGTACTTC. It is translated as CASRRGYYEQYF.